This T cell receptor beta chain is drawn from a study of T cell responses to AZD1222 COVID-19 vaccine. In the study overall: Second-dose timings of about 4 or about 12 weeks were pooled. General observations from the study: Reportedly, nearly half the spike-specific TCRs target unmutated variant regions.

Trimming took 5 bases from V and 1 from J, leaving 16 bases between them. This CDR3 is built from 16 residues. Per the germline V gene, CDR1 is SGHTS and CDR2 is YDEGEE. Of note for this clone: What it binds is unknown.

Clones were sequenced by immunoSEQ multiplex PCR, and TCRdb holds only the in-frame ones, with some missing. The data contain about 99,000 clones, 90% of them singletons. The chain couples TRBV5-8 to TRBJ1-5; a weak D match, TRBD1 (5 bases). This clonotype originated in an adult in good health. This material consisted of peripheral blood, taken on day 0 of AZD1222 vaccination. Here the CDR3 DNA reads TGTGCCAGCAGGAGAGCGGGGGGAGGGAGCAATCAGCCCCAGCATTTT. It yields the protein CASRRAGGGSNQPQHF.